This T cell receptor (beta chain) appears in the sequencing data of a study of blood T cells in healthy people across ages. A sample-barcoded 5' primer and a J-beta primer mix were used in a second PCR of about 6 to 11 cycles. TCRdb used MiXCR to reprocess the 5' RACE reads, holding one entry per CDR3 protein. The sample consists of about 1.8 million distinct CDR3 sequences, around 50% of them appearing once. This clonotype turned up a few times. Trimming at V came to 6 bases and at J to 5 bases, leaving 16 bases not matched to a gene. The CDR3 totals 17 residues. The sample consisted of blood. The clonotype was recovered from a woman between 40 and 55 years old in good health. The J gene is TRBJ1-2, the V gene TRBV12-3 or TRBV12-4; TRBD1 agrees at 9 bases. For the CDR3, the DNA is TGTGCCAGCAGCGGTCGGGACAGGGAAAGGTCCCATTATGGCTACACCTTC. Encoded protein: CASSGRDRERSHYGYTF.